The 22 T cell receptor beta chains listed next were all sequenced from one sample in a study of blood T cell repertoires in COVID-19. Produced via immunoSEQ multiplex PCR; TCRdb's table is partial and in-frame only. The profile shows around 120,000 clones, just over 70% of them singletons. The specimen sequenced was peripheral blood. These receptor sequences come from a human donor with acute or convalescent COVID-19. The donor label of this sample is uncertain.

The V gene is TRBV18, the J gene TRBJ1-3, with D possibly being TRBD1 (5 bases). This CDR3 region has 16 residues. Germline assignment: CDR1 KGHSH and CDR2 LQKENI. Trimming took 0 bases from V and 2 from J, leaving 11 bases between them. As DNA, the CDR3 is TGTGCCAGCTCACCACCCGCAGGGAGGACTGGAAACACCATATATTTT. This gives the protein CASSPPAGRTGNTIYF.

V is TRBV6-5 and J is TRBJ1-4; D remains unclear. V lost 0 bases and J 0 bases, leaving 5 bases between the germline ends. There are 15 residues in the CDR3. CDR1 is MNHEY, CDR2 SVGAGI, per germline. In DNA, the CDR3 is TGTGCCAGCAGTTACTCCTTAACAACTAATGAAAAACTGTTTTTT. Translated: CASSYSLTTNEKLFF.

This chain links TRBV6-2 or TRBV6-3 with TRBJ2-3, with D unclear. V shed 2 bases and J shed 2 bases, with 5 bases lying between them. From germline, CDR1 is MNHEY and CDR2 SVGEGT. The CDR3 covers 13 residues. CDR3 in DNA: TGTGCCAGCAGTTACATGGCCACAGATACGCAGTATTTT. Protein sequence: CASSYMATDTQYF.

There are a few counts of this clone. The chain links TRBV5-6 to TRBJ1-6; D not certain. The length of the CDR3 is 13 residues. The germline V and J ends were trimmed by 9 bases and 6 bases, with 13 bases remaining between them. Germline loops: CDR1 SGHDT, CDR2 YYEEEE. The CDR3 coding sequence is TGTGCCACCTCGGACTCTCCTAATTCACCCCTCCACTTT. It specifies CATSDSPNSPLHF.

This chain connects TRBV12-3 or TRBV12-4 to TRBJ1-1; D remains unclear. This CDR3 comprises 13 residues. The V end was cut by 3 bases, the J end by 0 bases, with 5 bases between. The CDR3 sequence: CASSLELNTEAFF. DNA for the CDR3: TGTGCCAGCAGTTTGGAGCTGAACACTGAAGCTTTCTTT.

V usage is TRBV3-1 (or the pseudogene TRBV3-2) and J usage is TRBJ1-6, with no clear D. V shed 3 bases and J shed 9 bases, with 9 bases lying between them. The CDR3 totals 13 residues. Looked up from germline, CDR1 is LGHDT and CDR2 is YNNKEL (reference sequence). The CDR3 protein is CASSHSPGSPLHF. CDR3 sequence (DNA): TGTGCCAGCAGCCATAGTCCAGGTTCACCCCTCCACTTT.

V is TRBV3-1 (or the pseudogene TRBV3-2) and J is TRBJ1-5; the D gene is possibly TRBD1 (6 bases). The CDR3 contains 15 residues. V shed 7 bases and J shed 0 bases, with 13 bases lying between them. From germline, CDR1 is LGHDT and CDR2 YNNKEL (reference sequence). CDR3 nucleotide sequence: TGTGCCAGCAAGCGGGGGCTGAATAGCAATCAGCCCCAGCATTTT. Its translation is CASKRGLNSNQPQHF.

This chain connects TRBV2 to TRBJ2-5; 10 nucleotides align to TRBD1. Unmatched junction bases numbered 6, after V lost 7 bases and J lost 4 bases. From germline, CDR1 is SNHLY and CDR2 FYNNEI. This CDR3 is built from 14 residues. CDR3 in amino acids: CASIQTGGGETQYF. As DNA, the CDR3 is TGTGCCAGCATACAGACAGGGGGCGGAGAGACCCAGTACTTC.

This chain joins TRBV5-6 and TRBJ1-2, with 7 bases matching TRBD1. Germline V gives CDR1 SGHDT, CDR2 YYEEEE. Unmatched junction bases numbered 7, after V lost 4 bases and J lost 13 bases. The CDR3 totals 11 residues. As DNA, the CDR3 is TGTGCCAGCAGCAATGGACAGGCCCCCACCTTC. It translates to CASSNGQAPTF.

This clone was counted between two and nine times. The chain is built from TRBV5-1 and TRBJ1-4; a weak D match, TRBD1 (6 bases). CDR1 is SGHRS, CDR2 YFSETQ, per germline. The CDR3 has 14 residues. V shed 4 bases and J shed 4 bases, with 11 bases lying between them. The CDR3 protein is CASSKDSYNEKLFF. The CDR3 coding sequence is TGCGCCAGCAGCAAGGACAGCTATAATGAAAAACTGTTTTTT. Variable domain in full (rest from reference TRBV5-1 and TRBJ1-4): KAGVTQTPRYLIKTRGQQVTLSCSPISGHRSVSWYQQTPGQGLQFLFEYFSETQRNKGNFPGRFSGRQFSNSRSEMNVSTLELGDSALYLCASSKDSYNEKLFFGSGTQLSVL.

This CDR3 reads CASQRDYTHEQYF. DNA for the CDR3: TGTGCCAGTCAACGGGACTACACGCACGAGCAGTACTTC. The rearrangement links TRBV12-3 or TRBV12-4 to TRBJ2-7; 7 positions match TRBD2. With 9 bases clipped from V and 5 bases from J, the junction kept 10 bases outside the gene matches. The CDR3 consists of 13 residues.

This clone was observed a handful of times. The chain is built from TRBV2 and TRBJ2-5; 7 nucleotides match TRBD2. After removal of 4 bases from V and 4 bases from J, the junction contained 15 bases not matched to a gene. Germline V gene data show CDR1 as SNHLY and CDR2 as FYNNEI. The CDR3 runs to 17 residues. CDR3 loop: CASSAPGGSGSGETQYF. CDR3 coding DNA: TGTGCCAGCAGTGCCCCCGGGGGTAGCGGGTCGGGAGAGACCCAGTACTTC.

A single count supports this clone. The chain's CDR3 is CASSMRQGAGEQYF. Here the CDR3 DNA reads TGTGCCAGTAGTATGAGGCAGGGGGCGGGCGAGCAGTACTTC. This sequence joins TRBV19 and TRBJ2-7; TRBD1 aligns across 8 bases. Germline values: CDR1 LNHDA, CDR2 SQIVND (reference sequence). After removal of 3 bases from V and 6 bases from J, the junction contained 7 bases not matched to a gene. CDR3 length: 14 amino acids.

The rearrangement uses TRBV14 and TRBJ2-3; D call uncertain. CDR1 and CDR2 (germline): SGHDN, FVKESK. The V end lost 3 bases, the J end lost 0 bases, and 10 bases lay between the germline ends. This CDR3 contains 15 residues. The DNA of the CDR3 is TGTGCCAGCAGCCATCGCGTCGGTAGCACAGATACGCAGTATTTT. The encoded protein is CASSHRVGSTDTQYF.

In its sample, this clone was seen many times. This sequence joins TRBV9 and TRBJ2-7, with 11 bases identical to TRBD2. The length of the CDR3 is 14 residues. Germline V lookup: CDR1 SGDLS, CDR2 YYNGEE. Trimming cost V 4 bases and J 3 bases; bases outside gene matches: 3. CDR3 protein: CASSILAGGYEQYF. The CDR3, as DNA: TGTGCCAGCAGCATCCTAGCGGGGGGCTACGAGCAGTACTTC.

This clone was recorded at least ten times. The V call is TRBV6-5, the J call TRBJ2-5; tentative D call: TRBD2 (6 bases). Trimming left V 6 bases short and J 7 bases short, with 12 bases between. The CDR3 has 12 residues. Germline CDR1 MNHEY, CDR2 SVGAGI. The DNA for the CDR3 is TGTGCCAGCAGGTCCGGGAGTCGGACCCAGTACTTC. Translated, it gives CASRSGSRTQYF.

This clone has more than one count but fewer than ten. The chain employs TRBV5-1 and TRBJ2-2, with 7 bases identical to TRBD2. The CDR3 extends over 16 amino acids. The ends lost 4 bases at V and 6 bases at J; junction bases unmatched: 12. Germline-derived CDR1 and CDR2 are SGHRS and YFSETQ. The CDR3 is CASSTAGSGSPGELFF. The CDR3, as DNA: TGCGCCAGCAGCACGGCCGGTAGCGGGTCACCCGGGGAGCTGTTTTTT. Drawing the rest from reference TRBV5-1 and TRBJ2-2, the complete variable domain is KAGVTQTPRYLIKTRGQQVTLSCSPISGHRSVSWYQQTPGQGLQFLFEYFSETQRNKGNFPGRFSGRQFSNSRSEMNVSTLELGDSALYLCASSTAGSGSPGELFFGEGSRLTVL.

The chain employs TRBV18 and TRBJ1-4, with 7 bases identical to TRBD1. V shed 4 bases and J 6 bases; nucleotides not matched to a gene: 11. This CDR3 is 16 amino acids long. Germline V gives CDR1 KGHSH, CDR2 LQKENI. This CDR3 reads CASSLPQGPVHEKLFF. CDR3 bases: TGTGCCAGCTCACTCCCACAGGGGCCGGTGCATGAAAAACTGTTTTTT.

The chain couples TRBV30 to TRBJ1-2; weak D call: TRBD1 (5 bases). V gave up 3 bases and J gave up 3 bases, with 11 bases separating them. CDR3 length: 13 residues. CDR1 is GTSNPN and CDR2 is SVGIG in the germline V gene (reference sequence). The chain's CDR3 is CAWSPGTYYGYTF. DNA for the CDR3: TGTGCCTGGAGCCCCGGGACTTACTATGGCTACACCTTC.

The chain employs TRBV7-8 and TRBJ2-3; 9 nucleotides match TRBD1. CDR3 length equals 15 residues. Germline assignment: CDR1 SGHVS and CDR2 FQNEAQ. V dropped 4 bases and J dropped 0; count of bases not matched to a gene: 2. The CDR3 nucleotides read TGTGCCAGCAGCTCCGGGACAGGGAGCACAGATACGCAGTATTTT. Amino acid sequence: CASSSGTGSTDTQYF. The variable domain in full, completed from reference TRBV7-8 and TRBJ2-3, reads GAGVSQSPRYKVAKRGQDVALRCDPISGHVSLFWYQQALGQGPEFLTYFQNEAQLDKSGLPSDRFFAERPEGSVSTLKIQRTQQEDSAVYLCASSSGTGSTDTQYFGPGTRLTVL.

J is TRBJ2-7 and V is TRBV29-1; 11 bases agree with TRBD1. The germline V gene encodes CDR1 SQVTM and CDR2 ANQGSEA. This CDR3 is built from 15 residues. V was clipped by 4 bases and J by 3 bases; unmatched bases: 8. The CDR3 loop is CSVVTGTGGNYEQYF. Here the CDR3 DNA reads TGCAGCGTTGTCACCGGGACAGGGGGTAACTACGAGCAGTACTTC.

The DNA of the CDR3 is TGTGCCAGCAGTTTAACGGGTCTAGCGGGGGAGCAGAACACCGGGGAGCTGTTTTTT. Its protein product is CASSLTGLAGEQNTGELFF. The rearrangement joins TRBV28 to TRBJ2-2; TRBD2 aligns across 10 bases. The CDR3 consists of 19 residues. The V and J ends lost 2 bases and 1 base, in that order; junction bases with no gene match: 10. Germline V gene lookup returns CDR1 MDHEN and CDR2 SYDVKM.